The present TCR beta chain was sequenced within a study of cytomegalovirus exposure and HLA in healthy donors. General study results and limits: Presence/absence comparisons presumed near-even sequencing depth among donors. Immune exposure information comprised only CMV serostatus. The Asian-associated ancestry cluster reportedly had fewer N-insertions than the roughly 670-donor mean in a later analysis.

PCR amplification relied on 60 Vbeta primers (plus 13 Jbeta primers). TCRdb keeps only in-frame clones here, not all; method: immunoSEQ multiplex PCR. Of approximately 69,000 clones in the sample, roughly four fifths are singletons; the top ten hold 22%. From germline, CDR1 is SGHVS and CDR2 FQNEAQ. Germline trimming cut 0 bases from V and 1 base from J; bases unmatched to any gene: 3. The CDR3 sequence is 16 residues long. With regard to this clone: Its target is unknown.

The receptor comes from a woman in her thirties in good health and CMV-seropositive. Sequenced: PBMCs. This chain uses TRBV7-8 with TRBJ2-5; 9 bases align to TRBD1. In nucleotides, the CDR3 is TGTGCCAGCAGCTTAGCCGGGACAGGGTCCCAAGAGACCCAGTACTTC. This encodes CASSLAGTGSQETQYF.